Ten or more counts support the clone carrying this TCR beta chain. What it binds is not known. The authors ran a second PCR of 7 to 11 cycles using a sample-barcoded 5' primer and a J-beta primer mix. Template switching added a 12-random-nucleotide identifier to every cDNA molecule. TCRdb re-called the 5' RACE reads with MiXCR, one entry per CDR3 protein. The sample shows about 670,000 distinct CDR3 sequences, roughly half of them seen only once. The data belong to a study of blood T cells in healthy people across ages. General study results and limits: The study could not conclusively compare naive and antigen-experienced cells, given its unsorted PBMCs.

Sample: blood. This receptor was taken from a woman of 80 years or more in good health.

The CDR3 DNA sequence: TGTGCCAGCAGGTTGGACAGCGTATTGGAAAAACTGTTTTTT. This encodes CASRLDSVLEKLFF. The J gene is TRBJ1-4, the V gene TRBV2; a possible D gene is TRBD1 (6 bases). CDR1 and CDR2 (germline): SNHLY, FYNNEI. V shed 6 bases and J shed 8 bases, with 16 bases lying between them. The CDR3 is made up of 14 amino acids. The variable domain in full, with the rest retrieved from reference TRBV2 and TRBJ1-4, is EPEVTQTPSHQVTQMGQEVILRCVPISNHLYFYWYRQILGQKVEFLVSFYNNEISEKSEIFDDQFSVERPDGSNFTLKIRSTKLEDSAMYFCASRLDSVLEKLFFGSGTQLSVL.